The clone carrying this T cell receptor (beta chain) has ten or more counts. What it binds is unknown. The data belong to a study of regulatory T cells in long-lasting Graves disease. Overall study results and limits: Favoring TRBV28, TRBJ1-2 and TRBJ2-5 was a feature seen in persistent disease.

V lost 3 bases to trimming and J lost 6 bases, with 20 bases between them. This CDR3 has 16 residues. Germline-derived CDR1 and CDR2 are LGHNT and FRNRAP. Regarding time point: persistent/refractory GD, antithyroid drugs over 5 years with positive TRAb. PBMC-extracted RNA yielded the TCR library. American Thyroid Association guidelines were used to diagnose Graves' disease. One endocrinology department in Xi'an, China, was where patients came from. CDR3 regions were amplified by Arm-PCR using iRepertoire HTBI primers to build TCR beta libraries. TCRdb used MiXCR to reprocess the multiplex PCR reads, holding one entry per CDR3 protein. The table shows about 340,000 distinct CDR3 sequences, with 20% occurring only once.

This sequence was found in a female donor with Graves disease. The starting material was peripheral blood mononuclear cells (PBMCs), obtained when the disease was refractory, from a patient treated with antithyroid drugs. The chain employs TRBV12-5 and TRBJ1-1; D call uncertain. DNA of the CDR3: TGTGCTAGTGGTTTTTACCCCGCGGATATCTCCGCTGAAGCTTTCTTT. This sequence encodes CASGFYPADISAEAFF.